Reported below is one TCR beta chain. What it recognizes is unknown. Stem cell-like memory, regulatory, central memory and naive CD4+ cells were sorted via CD45RO/CCR7/CD25/CD127/CD95/CD27. These data are taken from a study of beta chain features in type 1 diabetes. Study at large: The patient and healthy donor groups were comparable for age, gender and cell yields. Study-level results: The similarity of naive, central memory and Treg TCRB repertoires appeared greater among patients than among healthy donors. Researchers report that Type 1 diabetes patients had moderately but significantly shorter TCRB CDR3s across all four CD4+ subsets.

V was clipped by 7 bases and J by 0 bases; unmatched bases: 11. The CDR3 loop spans 17 amino acids. Germline V gives CDR1 SGHTA, CDR2 FQGNSA. The whole isolated RNA underwent reverse transcription, so sequencing captured expressed TCRB transcripts. Repertoires were generated with immunoSEQ multiplex PCR, while TCRdb's copy carries only in-frame clones and drops some. The sample lists hundreds of thousands of clones, 15% seen once, with around 0.095% in the top ten. The specimen was naive CD4+ T cells from blood. This sequence was found in a man aged 18 to 29 in good health. The rearrangement links TRBV7-2 to TRBJ2-4; 8 bases map to TRBD1. CDR3 bases: TGTGCCAGCACCCTTTCGACAGGGGACTTAGCCAAAAACATTCAGTACTTC. Protein product: CASTLSTGDLAKNIQYF.